The rows below give T cell receptor beta chains drawn from one sample of a study of blood T cell repertoires in COVID-19. The table came from immunoSEQ multiplex PCR; TCRdb's copy has only in-frame clones and leaves some out. The table shows about 93,000 clones, with roughly 88% occurring only once. Input material: peripheral blood. The source is a human donor with active COVID-19. The donor label of this sample is uncertain. Each CDR3 is given with its conserved first and last residue. Fields, in order: D gene, clone size, V gene, J gene, CDR3 protein, CDR3 DNA. D genes are given only for firm matches. Not every row has a clone size; where given, it reads once, few, many or a size class.

TRBD1	-	TRBV4-3	TRBJ2-6	CASSSRDSSSGANVLTF	TGCGCCAGCAGCTCCCGGGACAGTTCCTCTGGGGCCAACGTCCTGACTTTC
-	-	TRBV6-5	TRBJ2-1	CASSYKGRSYNEQFF	TGTGCCAGCAGTTACAAGGGGCGTAGCTACAATGAGCAGTTCTTC
TRBD1	-	TRBV6-4	TRBJ2-6	CASRAGTDNISGANVLTF	TGTGCCAGCAGGGCCGGGACAGATAACATCTCTGGGGCCAACGTCCTGACTTTC
-	-	TRBV6-5	TRBJ2-2	CASARAGSGELFF	TGTGCTTCAGCTAGGGCGGGGTCCGGGGAGCTGTTTTTT
-	-	TRBV7-2	TRBJ1-2	CASSLAGEGGYTF	TGTGCCAGCAGCTTAGCAGGGGAGGGTGGCTACACCTTC
TRBD1	-	TRBV30	TRBJ2-7	CAWSQQGNEQYF	TGTGCCTGGAGCCAACAGGGGAACGAGCAGTACTTC
TRBD2	-	TRBV4-1	TRBJ2-7	CASSRGGSSYEQYF	TGCGCCAGCAGCCGGGGGGGTTCCTCCTACGAGCAGTACTTC
-	-	TRBV4-1	TRBJ2-1	CASSQVVTGVSYNEQFF	TGCGCCAGCAGCCAAGTCGTAACGGGGGTATCCTACAATGAGCAGTTCTTC
-	-	TRBV4-2	TRBJ1-5	CASSQGIIRGGNQPQHF	TGTGCCAGCAGCCAAGGTATCATACGGGGTGGCAATCAGCCCCAGCATTTT
-	once	TRBV2	TRBJ2-7	CASNLGRTYEQYF	TGTGCCAGCAACCTGGGGCGTACCTACGAGCAGTACTTC
-	-	TRBV5-4	TRBJ1-1	CASSFPQGNTEAFF	TGTGCCAGCAGCTTCCCACAGGGTAACACTGAAGCTTTCTTT
-	-	TRBV5-1	TRBJ1-1	CASSLVRGQNTEAFF	TGCGCCAGCAGCTTGGTCAGGGGCCAGAACACTGAAGCTTTCTTT
TRBD2	-	TRBV11-2	TRBJ2-1	CASSSPGGPNDEQFF	TGTGCCAGCAGCTCCCCGGGGGGGCCTAATGATGAGCAGTTCTTC
-	-	TRBV18	TRBJ2-3	CASSPSLADTQYF	TGTGCCAGCTCACCCAGCCTAGCCGATACGCAGTATTTT
-	-	TRBV9	TRBJ2-2	CASSLLQGTGELFF	TGTGCCAGCAGCCTACTACAGGGAACCGGGGAGCTGTTTTTT
-	-	TRBV28	TRBJ1-1	CASSFFAREMGSGRRNTEAFF	TGTGCCAGCAGTTTTTTTGCGAGAGAGATGGGCAGTGGCCGCAGGAACACTGAAGCTTTCTTT
-	-	TRBV11-2	TRBJ1-5	CASSRNGQRSAGQPQHF	TGTGCCAGCAGCCGTAATGGACAGAGATCAGCGGGGCAGCCCCAGCATTTT
TRBD1	-	TRBV10-1	TRBJ1-1	CASSPDRGFTEAFF	TGCGCCAGCAGCCCAGACAGGGGTTTCACTGAAGCTTTCTTT
TRBD2	once	TRBV5-1	TRBJ2-7	CASSLEAAGEREQYF	TGCGCCAGCAGCTTGGAGGCGGCGGGGGAGCGCGAGCAGTACTTC
-	-	TRBV10-3	TRBJ1-4	CAISVGLGANEKLFF	TGTGCCATCAGTGTCGGGTTAGGGGCAAATGAAAAACTGTTTTTT
TRBD2	-	TRBV19	TRBJ2-1	CASSIGLAGVTEQFF	TGTGCCAGTAGTATCGGACTAGCGGGGGTCACTGAGCAGTTCTTC
TRBD1	-	TRBV5-6	TRBJ1-5	CASSFGQGVAQPQHF	TGTGCCAGCAGCTTTGGACAGGGGGTGGCTCAGCCCCAGCATTTT
-	-	TRBV28	TRBJ2-7	CASSSFYEQYF	TGTGCCAGCAGTTCTTTCTACGAGCAGTACTTC
-	-	TRBV4-1	TRBJ1-1	CASSQGQDPRGTEAFF	TGCGCCAGCAGCCAAGGACAGGACCCCAGGGGCACTGAAGCTTTCTTT
TRBD2	-	TRBV4-3	TRBJ2-3	CASSPGLASDTQYF	TGCGCCAGCAGCCCGGGACTAGCATCCGATACGCAGTATTTT
-	-	TRBV28	TRBJ1-6	CASSLVQVNSPLHF	TGTGCCAGCAGTTTGGTACAGGTCAATTCACCCCTCCACTTT
TRBD2	-	TRBV7-8	TRBJ2-3	CASSSSGGLTDTQYF	TGTGCCAGCAGCTCTAGCGGGGGACTCACAGATACGCAGTATTTT
-	-	TRBV6-5	TRBJ1-2	CASSKTENYGYTF	TGTGCCAGCAGTAAAACAGAGAACTATGGCTACACCTTC
TRBD1	once	TRBV18	TRBJ1-1	CASSPGQAKEAEAFF	TGTGCCAGCTCACCCGGACAGGCCAAGGAGGCTGAAGCTTTCTTT
-	-	TRBV15	TRBJ2-2	CATSTPEVANTGELFF	TGTGCCACCAGCACCCCGGAGGTGGCGAACACCGGGGAGCTGTTTTTT
-	-	TRBV12-3/TRBV12-4	TRBJ2-5	CASSRLSQETQYF	TGTGCCAGCAGTAGACTCTCCCAAGAGACCCAGTACTTC
-	-	TRBV27	TRBJ2-7	CASSFYGQYEQYF	TGTGCCAGCAGTTTTTATGGTCAGTACGAGCAGTACTTC
-	-	TRBV5-4	TRBJ2-7	CASSLGGDYEQYF	TGTGCCAGCAGCCTGGGGGGCGACTACGAGCAGTACTTC
-	few	TRBV11-2	TRBJ2-1	CASSTNRGNEQFF	TGTGCCAGCAGCACGAATCGGGGCAATGAGCAGTTCTTC
TRBD1	-	TRBV6-5	TRBJ2-2	CATIRGIRPGELFF	TGTGCCACCATCAGGGGGATCCGGCCCGGGGAGCTGTTTTTT
TRBD1	-	TRBV14	TRBJ2-1	CASSQAGTAANEQFF	TGTGCCAGCAGCCAAGCAGGGACAGCGGCCAATGAGCAGTTCTTC
-	-	TRBV27	TRBJ2-1	CASSFSSSVNEQFF	TGTGCCAGCAGTTTTTCAAGTAGTGTGAATGAGCAGTTCTTC
-	few	TRBV7-9	TRBJ1-6	CASSLMENNSPLHF	TGTGCCAGCAGCTTAATGGAGAATAATTCACCCCTCCACTTT
TRBD1	-	TRBV6-2/TRBV6-3	TRBJ2-7	CASSPRTGGIDEQYF	TGTGCCAGCAGCCCAAGGACAGGGGGAATAGACGAGCAGTACTTC
-	-	TRBV7-2	TRBJ1-2	CASSTNSGYGYTF	TGTGCCAGCAGTACCAATTCGGGCTATGGCTACACCTTC
-	-	TRBV5-1	TRBJ2-2	CASSLGHTNTGELFF	TGCGCCAGCAGCTTGGGACACACGAACACCGGGGAGCTGTTTTTT
-	-	TRBV30	TRBJ1-1	CAWSVILSTEAFF	TGTGCCTGGAGTGTAATTTTGAGCACTGAAGCTTTCTTT
TRBD2	-	TRBV27	TRBJ2-1	CASSVLAGDPTYNEQFF	TGTGCCAGCAGCGTACTAGCGGGGGACCCCACCTACAATGAGCAGTTCTTC
TRBD1	-	TRBV18	TRBJ1-2	CASSPRDRPNYGYTF	TGTGCCAGCTCACCGCGGGACAGGCCTAACTATGGCTACACCTTC
TRBD1	few	TRBV19	TRBJ1-6	CASSGQGQHSPLHF	TGTGCCAGTAGTGGACAGGGGCAACATTCACCCCTCCACTTT
-	-	TRBV6-2/TRBV6-3	TRBJ1-1	CASSYHWGEPMNTEAFF	TGTGCCAGCAGTTACCACTGGGGGGAACCTATGAACACTGAAGCTTTCTTT
TRBD2	-	TRBV19	TRBJ2-5	CASSFRGGQETQYF	TGTGCCAGTAGTTTCCGGGGGGGCCAAGAGACCCAGTACTTC
-	-	TRBV4-1	TRBJ2-2	CASSPRPLAVQGTGELFF	TGCGCCAGCAGCCCCCGACCGTTGGCGGTGCAGGGGACCGGGGAGCTGTTTTTT
TRBD1	-	TRBV2	TRBJ2-5	CASSGHRGPRGTQYF	TGTGCCAGCAGCGGTCACAGGGGGCCCCGGGGGACCCAGTACTTC
TRBD1	-	TRBV6-5	TRBJ1-5	CASRKGGPNQPQHF	TGTGCCAGCAGAAAAGGGGGCCCAAATCAGCCCCAGCATTTT
-	-	TRBV27	TRBJ1-2	CASSLFRGTGYTF	TGTGCCAGCAGTTTATTTAGGGGTACTGGCTACACCTTC
-	-	TRBV6-5	TRBJ1-1	CASRRDQGFFTEAFF	TGTGCCAGCAGGCGAGATCAGGGGTTTTTTACTGAAGCTTTCTTT
-	-	TRBV9	TRBJ1-1	CASSDGGGTEAFF	TGTGCCAGCAGCGATGGAGGTGGGACTGAAGCTTTCTTT
TRBD1	-	TRBV5-4	TRBJ2-2	CASSFGTGQVGELFF	TGTGCCAGCAGCTTCGGGACAGGGCAGGTCGGGGAGCTGTTTTTT